The 31 T cell receptor beta chains below all came from one sample that was sequenced in a study of breast tumors, draining lymph nodes, adjacent tissues. The lymph nodes were axillary draining lymph nodes from breast cancer patients. TCRdb re-called the multiplex PCR reads with MiXCR, one entry per CDR3 protein. The sample has 150,000 to 200,000 distinct CDR3 sequences; roughly 30% are singletons. The specimen sequenced was axillary lymph node tissue. Receptors were obtained from a female donor with breast cancer. Some clones in this sample may be carry-over from other donors' samples.

Written as DNA, the CDR3 is TGTGCCATCGGGGAAGCATCCAGCACAGATACGCAGTATTTT. It specifies CAIGEASSTDTQYF. This chain links TRBV10-3 with TRBJ2-3; no clear D. CDR1 is ENHRY and CDR2 is SYGVKD in the germline V gene. V dropped 8 bases and J dropped 0 bases, with 12 bases sitting between them. The CDR3 length is 14 residues.

This clonotype has just a few counts. J is TRBJ2-2 and V is TRBV6-2 or TRBV6-3; the D gene is possibly TRBD1 (5 bases). Trimming took 5 bases from V and 0 from J, leaving 13 bases between them. CDR1 is MNHEY, CDR2 SVGEGT, per germline. The CDR3 is 16 residues long. The CDR3 loop reads CASSPQGCANTGELFF. For the CDR3, the DNA is TGTGCCAGCAGTCCCCAGGGCTGTGCGAACACCGGGGAGCTGTTTTTT.

V usage is TRBV29-1 and J usage is TRBJ2-3; D uncertain. Germline assignment: CDR1 SQVTM and CDR2 ANQGSEA. The CDR3 totals 13 residues. V was trimmed by 8 bases and J by 2 bases, leaving 14 bases between them. The CDR3 is CSSVPDPTDTQYF. As DNA, the CDR3 is TGCAGCAGTGTACCAGATCCCACAGATACGCAGTATTTT.

This clonotype showed up many times. The chain combines TRBV24-1 with TRBJ2-7, with D perhaps matching TRBD1 or TRBD2 (6 bases each). Trimming removed 5 bases from V and 1 base from J, with 8 bases in between. CDR3 length: 13 amino acids. In germline, CDR1 is KGHDR, CDR2 SFDVKD. CDR3 protein: CATSGGGSYEQYF. Here the CDR3 DNA reads TGTGCCACCAGTGGAGGGGGGTCCTACGAGCAGTACTTC.

This clonotype was observed at least ten times. The chain is built from TRBV9 and TRBJ2-2, with D possibly called TRBD1 or TRBD2 (6 bases each). CDR3 length: 14 residues. Trimming stripped 7 bases from V and 5 bases from J, with 15 bases between. Germline V gene lookup returns CDR1 SGDLS and CDR2 YYNGEE. CDR3 protein: CASRQGGSTGELFF. The DNA for the CDR3 is TGTGCCAGCCGACAAGGGGGGAGTACCGGGGAGCTGTTTTTT.

This clonotype was counted ten times or more. The chain employs TRBV10-1 and TRBJ2-3, with a possible D match to TRBD2 (5 bases). Trimming removed 4 bases from V and 2 bases from J, with 16 bases in between. The germline gives CDR1 WNHNN, CDR2 SYGVQD (reference sequence). This CDR3 is 16 amino acids long. The CDR3 here is CASSAVEGLFTDTQYF. The CDR3 DNA is TGCGCCAGCAGTGCGGTAGAGGGCCTTTTCACAGATACGCAGTATTTT.

The chain combines TRBV9 with TRBJ1-2, with no clear D. The V end was cut by 2 bases, the J end by 4 bases, with 3 bases between. CDR1 is SGDLS, CDR2 YYNGEE, per germline. The CDR3 length is 11 residues. The CDR3 spells CASSVAYGYTF. CDR3 sequence (DNA): TGTGCCAGCAGCGTGGCCTATGGCTACACCTTC.

This clonotype appeared many times. The V gene is TRBV19, the J gene TRBJ2-3; 9 bases are a match to TRBD1. Trimming cost V 4 bases and J 8 bases; bases outside gene matches: 16. From germline, CDR1 is LNHDA and CDR2 SQIVND (reference sequence). The CDR3 is 17 residues long. DNA for the CDR3: TGTGCCAGTAGTACCTTAGCCCCGGGACAGGGTAAGAGTACGCAGTATTTT. Amino acids: CASSTLAPGQGKSTQYF.

The V and J genes are TRBV5-6 and TRBJ2-3; D assignment may be TRBD1 or TRBD2 (12 bases each). Deletions cut 5 bases from V and 6 bases from J, with 37 bases between. Per the germline V gene, CDR1 is SGHDT and CDR2 is YYEEEE. The CDR3 runs 21 residues. CDR3: CASSPGQGAFWRLAGADTQYF. As DNA, the CDR3 is TGTGCCAGCAGTCCGGGACAGGGGGCGTTTTGGAGACTAGCGGGAGCGGATACGCAGTATTTT.

Ten or more counts support this clonotype. This chain links TRBV7-6 with TRBJ1-3; tentative D call: TRBD1 (6 bases). V lost 2 bases and J 3 bases, leaving 8 bases between the germline ends. The CDR3 spans 14 residues. Germline V gene lookup returns CDR1 SGHVS and CDR2 FNYEAQ. In nucleotides, the CDR3 is TGTGCCAGCAGCTTAACAGGGATTGGAAACACCATATATTTT. Translated: CASSLTGIGNTIYF.

This clonotype showed up many times. The V and J genes are TRBV11-2 and TRBJ2-1, with no clear D. Germline V gene lookup returns CDR1 SGHAT and CDR2 FQNNGV. The length of the CDR3 is 16 residues. Trimming removed 2 bases from V and 4 bases from J, with 15 bases in between. In DNA, the CDR3 is TGTGCCAGCAGCTTATTACCTGGGTCGCTATACAATGAGCAGTTCTTC. Protein sequence: CASSLLPGSLYNEQFF.

The V call is TRBV20-1, the J call TRBJ1-4; D uncertain. This CDR3 is built from 12 residues. Looked up from germline, CDR1 is DFQATT and CDR2 is SNEGSKA (reference sequence). Trimming took off 4 bases at V and 8 bases at J, with 11 bases between the two ends. This CDR3 reads CSANTGVEKLFF. The DNA of the CDR3 is TGCAGTGCTAATACCGGGGTCGAAAAACTGTTTTTT.

This clonotype was counted only a few times. The chain is built from TRBV6-6 and TRBJ2-1; tentative D call: TRBD1 (5 bases). This CDR3 has 12 amino acids. Per germline, CDR1 MNHNY and CDR2 SVGAGI (reference sequence). V was pared by 7 bases and J by 8 bases, with 12 bases between. In DNA form, the CDR3 reads TGTGCCAGCAACGGACAAATAGATGAGCAGTTCTTC. Its protein is CASNGQIDEQFF.

This clonotype has a count of ten or more. V and J are TRBV12-5 and TRBJ2-7; D gene unclear. This CDR3 is built from 15 residues. V lost 2 bases and J lost 3, with 14 bases in between. Germline V gives CDR1 LGHNT, CDR2 FRNRAP. CDR3 sequence reads: CASGLKTVKNYEQYF. In nucleotides, the CDR3 is TGTGCTAGTGGTTTGAAGACTGTTAAGAACTACGAGCAGTACTTC.

This clonotype was observed at least ten times. The V gene is TRBV20-1, the J gene TRBJ1-6; 7 bases line up with TRBD1. V lost 3 bases, J lost 10 bases, and 9 bases stayed unmatched. The CDR3 totals 14 residues. From germline, CDR1 is DFQATT and CDR2 SNEGSKA (reference sequence). The CDR3 region has the DNA TGCAGTGCTAGGGCAGGGGGAATGGGGTCACCCCTCCACTTT. Translating gives CSARAGGMGSPLHF.

The chain uses TRBV4-1 and TRBJ2-7; D is possibly TRBD2 (7 bases). The germline gives CDR1 MGHRA, CDR2 YSYEKL. This CDR3 is 13 amino acids long. Trimming removed 8 bases from V and 5 bases from J, with 16 bases in between. CDR3 residues: CASGGGAINEQYF. As DNA, the CDR3 is TGCGCCAGCGGGGGGGGCGCGATCAACGAGCAGTACTTC.

This clonotype appeared a single time. The chain combines TRBV13 with TRBJ1-6; 9 nucleotides match TRBD1. V trimming: 5 bases; J trimming: 9 bases; junction bases outside the gene matches: 8. The CDR3 length is 15 residues. Germline V lookup: CDR1 PRHDT, CDR2 FYEKMQ (reference sequence). The CDR3 here is CASSLGTGTSSPLHF. As DNA, the CDR3 is TGTGCCAGCAGCCTCGGGACAGGGACTTCTTCACCCCTCCACTTT.

This clonotype was seen repeatedly, ten times or more. The V call is TRBV5-8, the J call TRBJ2-1; D remains unclear. Germline-derived CDR1 and CDR2 are SGHTS and YDEGEE. Trimming pared 4 bases from V and 8 bases from J, leaving 7 bases between. The CDR3 is made up of 11 amino acids. The CDR3 is CASSPDYEQFF. The CDR3 nucleotides are TGTGCCAGCAGCCCCGATTATGAGCAGTTCTTC.

As regards this clonotype: This may be a read error, as it is one base from a much larger clone. The chain combines TRBV19 with TRBJ2-7; unclear D gene. The CDR3 has 15 residues. The V gene's germline CDR1 is LNHDA and CDR2 SQIVND (reference sequence). CDR3 residues: CASSKEGRPSYERYF. Written as DNA, the CDR3 is TGTGCCAGTAGTAAAGAAGGACGGCCCTCCTACGAGCGGTACTTC.

V usage is TRBV20-1 and J usage is TRBJ2-5; 10 nucleotides align to TRBD1. The junction had 9 bases not matched to a gene; V was cut back by 3 bases and J by 5 bases. This CDR3 is built from 15 residues. CDR1 DFQATT and CDR2 SNEGSKA come from the germline V gene (reference sequence). The CDR3 region is CSARPGQGYIETQYF. The CDR3 DNA follows: TGCAGTGCTAGGCCGGGACAGGGGTATATCGAGACCCAGTACTTC.

This clonotype was seen at least ten times. This sequence joins TRBV7-9 and TRBJ2-1; 8 positions agree with TRBD2. V trimming: 5 bases; J trimming: 5 bases; junction bases outside the gene matches: 17. The CDR3 length is 18 residues. In germline, CDR1 is SEHNR, CDR2 FQNEAQ (reference sequence). The CDR3 is CASSTLLTSGSWHNEQFF. The CDR3 DNA follows: TGTGCCAGCAGCACCCTCCTCACCAGCGGGAGCTGGCACAATGAGCAGTTCTTC.

This clonotype was counted ten times or more. The V and J genes are TRBV3-1 and TRBJ1-6; the match to TRBD1 covers 7 bases. Trimming removed 5 bases from V and 7 bases from J; junction bases left unmatched: 5. Germline CDR1 LGHDT, CDR2 YNNKEL (reference sequence). The CDR3 extends over 14 amino acids. CDR3: CASSTEQGNSPLHF. CDR3 DNA sequence: TGTGCCAGCAGCACGGAACAGGGGAATTCACCCCTCCACTTT.

This clonotype was seen ten or more times. This chain uses TRBV20-1 with TRBJ1-2; perhaps TRBD1 as D (6 bases). The length of the CDR3 is 14 residues. Trimming stripped 3 bases from V and 7 bases from J, with 18 bases between. Germline V CDR1 and CDR2: DFQATT, SNEGSKA (reference sequence). CDR3 bases: TGCAGTGCTAGGCCGGGGGCCGACCTCCTTGGCTACACCTTC. This gives the protein CSARPGADLLGYTF.

This clonotype has a count of ten or more. V usage is TRBV7-2 and J usage is TRBJ2-7, with 8 nucleotides matching TRBD2. Losses at the gene ends were 5 bases for V and 3 bases for J; bases not matched to a gene: 9. The CDR3 runs to 15 residues. The germline gives CDR1 SGHTA, CDR2 FQGNSA. The CDR3 is CASSHSGGLNYEQYF. The CDR3 DNA is TGTGCCAGCAGCCACAGCGGGGGCCTGAACTACGAGCAGTACTTC.

This clonotype was counted at least ten times. V usage is TRBV6-2 or TRBV6-3 and J usage is TRBJ1-3, with D tentatively TRBD1 (5 bases). Between the trimmed V and J ends, which lost 7 bases and 0 bases, there was a span of 13 bases. Per the germline V gene, CDR1 is MNHEY and CDR2 is SVGEGT. This CDR3 is built from 15 residues. The CDR3 reads CASTDSESSGNTIYF. CDR3 in DNA: TGTGCCAGCACTGACAGTGAGAGCTCTGGAAACACCATATATTTT.

With respect to this clonotype: In this CDR3 the conserved last residue, phenylalanine or tryptophan, is missing, so a read error is likely. It is unclear where the CDR3 begins or ends on the DNA, so no DNA is shown, and the CDR3 is as TCRdb lists it. The chain is built from TRBV2 and TRBJ2-5. Germline values: CDR1 SNHLY, CDR2 FYNNEI. Both ends counted, the CDR3 spans 12 residues. The CDR3 sequence: CASSDYGYTFGS.

A note on this clonotype: This likely comes from a read error, as the CDR3 has no conserved phenylalanine or tryptophan at its end. The gene calls are TRBV7-2 and TRBJ1-5, with D maybe TRBD1 (5 bases). Trimming stripped 3 bases from V and 6 bases from J, with 24 bases between. Germline V gene sequence: CDR1 SGHTA, CDR2 FQGNSA. This CDR3 is 18 amino acids long. CDR3 residues: CASSLKPPFQGVVQPQHS. The CDR3 DNA reads as TGTGCCAGCAGCTTGAAGCCCCCTTTCCAGGGAGTAGTTCAGCCCCAGCATTCT.

Details on this clonotype: With a much larger clone just one base away, this may be a read error. J is TRBJ2-3 and V is TRBV25-1; D is ambiguous. This CDR3 has 12 residues. Between the trimmed V and J ends, which lost 5 bases and 5 bases, there was a span of 8 bases. Germline V CDR1 and CDR2: MGHDK, SYGVNS. The CDR3 DNA is TGTGCCAGCAGTTGCTCGAAAGATACGCAGTATTTT. It codes for CASSCSKDTQYF.

V is TRBV7-9 and J is TRBJ1-6; 9 nucleotides align to TRBD1. The CDR3 consists of 16 residues. J lost 6 bases, V lost 0 bases, and 3 bases had no gene match. Germline CDR1 is SEHNR and CDR2 is FQNEAQ (reference sequence). CDR3: CASSLAQGASNSPLHF. CDR3 sequence (DNA): TGTGCCAGCAGCTTAGCACAGGGGGCTTCTAATTCACCCCTCCACTTT.

The chain combines TRBV28 with TRBJ1-3; 8 positions match TRBD1. The V gene end was trimmed by 5 bases and the J gene end by 4 bases; junction bases not matched to a gene: 7. Germline V gene data show CDR1 as MDHEN and CDR2 as SYDVKM. The CDR3 covers 15 residues. The CDR3, as DNA: TGTGCCAGCAGTACTGGACAGGGTTTAGGAAACACCATATATTTT. Protein: CASSTGQGLGNTIYF.

This clonotype was recorded only once. The rearrangement links TRBV19 to TRBJ2-6, with a possible D match to TRBD1 (6 bases). CDR3 size: 14 residues. Germline CDR1 reads LNHDA; CDR2 reads SQIVND (reference sequence). Trimming left V 3 bases short and J 4 bases short, with 7 bases between. CDR3 sequence: CASSIGQGANVLTF. The CDR3 bases are TGTGCCAGTAGTATCGGACAGGGGGCCAACGTCCTGACTTTC.